Following are 26 T cell receptor beta chains from one sample sequenced in a study of blood T cell repertoires in COVID-19. Sequencing was performed with immunoSEQ multiplex PCR; in TCRdb, only in-frame clones are kept and a portion is missing. The data show approximately 60,000 clones, 79% seen once. Sequenced sample: peripheral blood. The receptors derive from a man aged 55 to 70 with acute or convalescent COVID-19.

The chain couples TRBV7-2 to TRBJ2-2; possibly TRBD2 for D (7 bases). V gave up 2 bases and J gave up 7 bases, with 14 bases separating them. The CDR3 contains 15 residues. The germline gives CDR1 SGHTA, CDR2 FQGNSA. CDR3 sequence (DNA): TGTGCCAGCAGCTTAAATGGGGGGGCCAGCGGGGAGCTGTTTTTT. Translated: CASSLNGGASGELFF.

The chain employs TRBV18 and TRBJ2-7; D may be TRBD1 (5 bases). Germline values: CDR1 KGHSH, CDR2 LQKENI. V lost 6 bases to trimming and J lost 5 bases, with 14 bases between them. This CDR3 contains 13 residues. The CDR3 here is CASSLGVRNEQYF. Written as DNA, the CDR3 is TGTGCCAGCTCGTTAGGGGTACGAAACGAGCAGTACTTC.

The rearrangement joins TRBV12-3 or TRBV12-4 to TRBJ2-1, with 7 bases aligning to TRBD2. V shed 6 bases and J 10 bases; nucleotides not matched to a gene: 6. This CDR3 region has 12 residues. The chain's CDR3 is CASSPNGGEQFF. The CDR3 DNA reads as TGTGCCAGCAGCCCAAACGGGGGGGAGCAGTTCTTC.

The chain is built from TRBV12-5 and TRBJ2-7; maybe TRBD1 (6 bases). The CDR3 extends over 14 amino acids. The ends were cut back, 0 bases at V and 5 bases at J, with 11 bases in the middle. CDR1 LGHNT and CDR2 FRNRAP come from the germline V gene. CDR3 in DNA: TGTGCTAGTGGTTTGGTGCCCAACAGGGACGAGCAGTACTTC. Translating gives CASGLVPNRDEQYF. Combining the CDR3 with reference TRBV12-5 and TRBJ2-7 gives the whole variable domain DARVTQTPRHKVTEMGQEVTMRCQPILGHNTVFWYRQTMMQGLELLAYFRNRAPLDDSGMPKDRFSAEMPDATLATLKIQPSEPRDSAVYFCASGLVPNRDEQYFGPGTRLTVT.

Remarks on this clone: Germline and junction disagree at one end, which may indicate a read error. The chain joins TRBV6-1 to TRBJ1-2, with 8 bases fitting TRBD1. Germline V gene data show CDR1 as MNHNS and CDR2 as SASEGT. The CDR3 length is 16 residues. The CDR3 bases are TGTGCCAGCAGGGAAGGACAGGGTTGGATTAACTATGGCTACACCTTC. The encoded protein is CASREGQGWINYGYTF.

This chain connects TRBV7-9 to TRBJ1-5; D unclear. V lost 5 bases and J 7 bases, leaving 12 bases between the germline ends. The CDR3 totals 13 residues. The germline CDR1 and CDR2 sequences are SEHNR and FQNEAQ (reference sequence). For the CDR3, the DNA is TGTGCCAGCAGCGGATTCACGGGACAGCCCCAGCATTTT. Translated, it gives CASSGFTGQPQHF.

V is TRBV7-2 and J is TRBJ2-1, with TRBD1 matching 8 bases. With 4 bases clipped from V and 5 bases from J, the junction kept 4 bases outside the gene matches. The germline V gene encodes CDR1 SGHTA and CDR2 FQGNSA. This CDR3 is 14 amino acids long. CDR3 residues: CASSWTGFDNEQFF. The CDR3 nucleotides read TGTGCCAGCAGCTGGACAGGGTTCGACAATGAGCAGTTCTTC.

This chain connects TRBV10-2 to TRBJ1-3; no firm D call. The V gene lost 4 bases and the J gene lost 6 bases, with 7 bases spanning the gap. The CDR3 consists of 12 residues. The germline CDR1 and CDR2 sequences are WSHSY and SAAADI. The CDR3 sequence: CASSGVSNTIYF. DNA of the CDR3: TGCGCCAGCAGTGGAGTGTCAAACACCATATATTTT.

The CDR3 DNA is TGTGCCAGCAGCCCTAACAGGGGAGATGGCTACACCTTC. Protein sequence: CASSPNRGDGYTF. The chain combines TRBV7-2 with TRBJ1-2; 7 nucleotides line up with TRBD1. Germline assignment: CDR1 SGHTA and CDR2 FQGNSA. The CDR3 loop spans 13 amino acids. With V trimmed by 5 bases and J by 6 bases, 6 bases remained unmatched.

V gene TRBV7-3 combines with J gene TRBJ2-1; D perhaps matches TRBD2 (7 bases). This CDR3 comprises 15 residues. Trimming left V 2 bases short and J 4 bases short, with 12 bases between. CDR1 and CDR2 from the germline V gene are SGHTA and FQGTGA. DNA for the CDR3: TGTGCCAGCAGCTTACGGGGGGCCGAGTACAATGAGCAGTTCTTC. Residues: CASSLRGAEYNEQFF.

V gene TRBV6-5 combines with J gene TRBJ1-2, with TRBD1 matching 11 bases. This CDR3 spans 15 amino acids. Germline CDR1 is MNHEY and CDR2 is SVGAGI. V shed 2 bases, J shed 4 bases, and the junction held 3 bases outside the gene matches. DNA of the CDR3: TGTGCCAGCAGTTACGAGGACAGGGGGCTCTATGGCTACACCTTC. Protein product: CASSYEDRGLYGYTF.

This clone has more than one count but fewer than ten. This chain uses TRBV2 with TRBJ2-2, with D possibly TRBD1 on 5 matching bases. Trimming took 8 bases from V and 2 from J, leaving 15 bases between them. Germline-derived CDR1 and CDR2 are SNHLY and FYNNEI. This CDR3 comprises 15 residues. CDR3: CASAQGASNTGELFF. CDR3 bases: TGTGCCAGCGCTCAAGGGGCTTCTAACACCGGGGAGCTGTTTTTT.

The J gene is TRBJ1-2, the V gene TRBV12-3 or TRBV12-4; D perhaps matches TRBD1 (6 bases). Trimming took 6 bases from V and 8 from J, leaving 13 bases between them. The CDR3 is 12 residues long. The CDR3 sequence is CASSHGQLGYTF. The CDR3 DNA reads as TGTGCCAGCAGCCACGGACAGTTGGGCTACACCTTC.

The chain carries TRBV2 and TRBJ1-1, with TRBD1 identical over 7 bases. CDR1 and CDR2 from the germline V gene are SNHLY and FYNNEI. The CDR3 is made up of 12 amino acids. V lost 6 bases, J lost 4 bases, and 2 bases stayed unmatched. CDR3 sequence reads: CASRRDSTEAFF. CDR3 DNA: TGTGCCAGCAGGAGGGACAGCACTGAAGCTTTCTTT.

The rearrangement links TRBV5-5 to TRBJ1-6; the match to TRBD1 covers 9 bases. CDR3 length: 14 residues. CDR1 and CDR2 from the germline V gene are SGHKS and YYEKEE (reference sequence). The J segment lost 10 bases and the V segment lost 4 bases, leaving 6 bases of the junction unmatched. CDR3: CASSQGQGQSPLHF. The CDR3, as DNA: TGTGCCAGCAGCCAGGGACAGGGACAATCACCCCTCCACTTT.

This chain connects TRBV4-1 to TRBJ2-7; TRBD2 is a possible D gene (5 bases). Trimming took off 5 bases at V and 5 bases at J, with 13 bases between the two ends. CDR1 is MGHRA, CDR2 YSYEKL, per germline. The CDR3 totals 13 residues. This CDR3 is CASSTLSGNEQYF. The CDR3 DNA follows: TGCGCCAGCAGCACATTGTCGGGGAACGAGCAGTACTTC.

This clone was recorded only once. The chain employs TRBV7-9 and TRBJ1-4; D gene unclear. The germline V gene has CDR1 SEHNR and CDR2 FQNEAQ (reference sequence). V lost 5 bases and J 0 bases, leaving 7 bases between the germline ends. The CDR3 covers 14 residues. The CDR3 loop reads CASSTVATNEKLFF. CDR3 coding DNA: TGTGCCAGCAGCACGGTTGCAACTAATGAAAAACTGTTTTTT.

The chain has TRBV5-1 and TRBJ1-4, with D perhaps matching TRBD1 (5 bases). Germline CDR1 and CDR2: SGHRS and YFSETQ. V was cut by 5 bases and J by 8 bases, with 13 bases left in between. This CDR3 comprises 13 residues. CDR3 amino acids: CASRAGMEEKLFF. CDR3 coding DNA: TGCGCCAGCAGGGCAGGGATGGAAGAAAAACTGTTTTTT.

V usage is TRBV18 and J usage is TRBJ2-1, with TRBD2 matching 8 bases. Unmatched junction bases numbered 7, after V lost 4 bases and J lost 8 bases. The CDR3 loop spans 14 amino acids. Germline assignment: CDR1 KGHSH and CDR2 LQKENI. CDR3 DNA: TGTGCCAGCTCACTCGGGACTAGTTTCTATGAGCAGTTCTTC. Its translation is CASSLGTSFYEQFF.

The chain carries TRBV24-1 and TRBJ2-1; 8 bases are a match to TRBD1. V lost 5 bases and J lost 5; bases outside the gene matches: 13. CDR3 length: 17 residues. Looked up from germline, CDR1 is KGHDR and CDR2 is SFDVKD. For the CDR3, the DNA is TGTGCCACCAGTGCCCTGGACAGGGCCGGGGGTGACAATGAGCAGTTCTTC. It encodes CATSALDRAGGDNEQFF.

The chain is built from TRBV7-2 and TRBJ2-7; 11 nucleotides align to TRBD2. Germline V lookup: CDR1 SGHTA, CDR2 FQGNSA. Unmatched junction bases numbered 7, after V lost 6 bases and J lost 6 bases. The length of the CDR3 is 14 residues. CDR3 loop: CASRGLAGGSEQYF. The CDR3 DNA is TGTGCCAGCAGGGGTCTAGCGGGGGGAAGCGAGCAGTACTTC.

The CDR3 coding sequence is TGTGCCAGCAGTTTAGCGGGAACAGGTATAGCTTTCTTT. It is translated as CASSLAGTGIAFF. The V gene is TRBV12-3 or TRBV12-4, the J gene TRBJ1-1; TRBD1 is a possible D gene (5 bases). The V gene lost 0 bases and the J gene lost 10 bases, with 12 bases spanning the gap. This CDR3 is built from 13 residues.

For the CDR3, the DNA is TGCGCCAGCAGCATGGAGGGGAATTCACCCCTCCACTTT. It translates to CASSMEGNSPLHF. The rearrangement joins TRBV5-1 to TRBJ1-6; D might be TRBD1 (5 bases). Trimming stripped 4 bases from V and 7 bases from J, with 9 bases between. The CDR3 has 13 amino acids. Germline CDR1 is SGHRS and CDR2 is YFSETQ.

This sequence joins TRBV19 and TRBJ1-2, with 10 bases that match TRBD1. Germline V lookup: CDR1 LNHDA, CDR2 SQIVND (reference sequence). Trimming removed 3 bases from V and 2 bases from J; junction bases left unmatched: 6. This CDR3 contains 16 residues. In DNA, the CDR3 is TGTGCCAGTAGTATGGGGGACAGGGGCTTCAACTATGGCTACACCTTC. Its protein product is CASSMGDRGFNYGYTF.

The table lists this clone with a count of one. The chain joins TRBV5-1 to TRBJ1-6; D unresolved. With 0 bases removed from V and 8 bases from J, the gap between germline ends came to 9 bases. This CDR3 is 14 amino acids long. Per germline, CDR1 SGHRS and CDR2 YFSETQ. Here the CDR3 reads CASSLGQVDSPLHF. The CDR3 coding sequence is TGCGCCAGCAGCTTGGGGCAGGTAGATTCACCCCTCCACTTT.

This chain links TRBV6-5 with TRBJ2-3, with 7 bases that match TRBD1. Trimming cost V 8 bases and J 2 bases; bases outside gene matches: 10. Germline V gives CDR1 MNHEY, CDR2 SVGAGI. The CDR3 is 15 amino acids. This chain's CDR3 is CASRRDSLYTDTQYF. The DNA for the CDR3 is TGTGCCAGCCGAAGGGACAGCCTTTACACAGATACGCAGTATTTT.